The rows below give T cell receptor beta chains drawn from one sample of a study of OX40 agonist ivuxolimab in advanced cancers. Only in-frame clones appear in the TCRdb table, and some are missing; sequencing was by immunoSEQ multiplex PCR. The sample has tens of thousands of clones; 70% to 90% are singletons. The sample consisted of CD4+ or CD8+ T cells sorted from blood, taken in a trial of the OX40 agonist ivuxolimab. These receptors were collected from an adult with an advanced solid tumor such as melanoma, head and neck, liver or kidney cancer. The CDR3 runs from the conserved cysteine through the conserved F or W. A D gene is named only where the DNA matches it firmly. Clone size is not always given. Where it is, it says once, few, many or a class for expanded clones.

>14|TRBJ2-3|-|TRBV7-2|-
TGTGCCAGCAGCTTCGACAGAAGCACAGATACGCAGTATTTT
CASSFDRSTDTQYF
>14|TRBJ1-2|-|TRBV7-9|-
TGTGCCAGCAGCTTAGGATCGGGGCAATATGGCTACACCTTC
CASSLGSGQYGYTF
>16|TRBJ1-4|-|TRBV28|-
TGTGCCAGCAGTGGGCAGCCCTTTGCAACTAATGAAAAACTGTTTTTT
CASSGQPFATNEKLFF
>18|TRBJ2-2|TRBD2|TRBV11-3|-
TGTGCCAGCAGCCGGGGACTAGCGGGGGGACTGAACACCGGGGAGCTGTTTTTT
CASSRGLAGGLNTGELFF
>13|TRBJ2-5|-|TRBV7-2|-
TGTGCCAGCAACAACAGGGTGGGAGAGACCCAGTACTTC
CASNNRVGETQYF
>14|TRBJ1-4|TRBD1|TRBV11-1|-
TGTGCCAGCAGCCCGCTTGACAGGGGAGAAAAACTGTTTTTT
CASSPLDRGEKLFF
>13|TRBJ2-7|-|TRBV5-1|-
TGCGCCAGCAGTCCTACGGGCTCTTTGGGGCAGTACTTC
CASSPTGSLGQYF
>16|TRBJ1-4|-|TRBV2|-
TGTGCCAGCAGTGAAGAAGGGGGGCAGGGGCATGAAAAACTGTTTTTT
CASSEEGGQGHEKLFF
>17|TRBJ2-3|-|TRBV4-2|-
TGTGCCAGCAGCCAAGATGCCCACCAACCTAGCACAGATACGCAGTATTTT
CASSQDAHQPSTDTQYF
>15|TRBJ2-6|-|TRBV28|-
TGTGCCAGCAGTTTGGGGGGTTCAGGGGCCAACGTCCTGACTTTC
CASSLGGSGANVLTF
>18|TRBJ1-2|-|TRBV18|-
TGTGCCAGCTCACCACTCCCCTCAGGGGCGGGGGCTAGCGATGGCTACACCTTC
CASSPLPSGAGASDGYTF
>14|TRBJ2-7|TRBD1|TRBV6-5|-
TGTGCCAGCAGACTAGGACAGGGAATCTACGAGCAGTACTTC
CASRLGQGIYEQYF
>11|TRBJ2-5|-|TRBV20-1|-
TGCAGTGCCCATGTTTTGGAGACCCAGTACTTC
CSAHVLETQYF
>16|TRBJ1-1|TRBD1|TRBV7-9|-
TGTGCCAGCAGCATATATCCCGGACAGGGGCACACTGAAGCTTTCTTT
CASSIYPGQGHTEAFF
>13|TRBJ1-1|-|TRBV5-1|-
TGCGCCAGCAGCCGGGAGGTGGTCACTGAAGCTTTCTTT
CASSREVVTEAFF
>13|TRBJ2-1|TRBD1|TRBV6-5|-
TGTGCCAGCAGCTGGGACAGTTACAATGAGCAGTTCTTC
CASSWDSYNEQFF
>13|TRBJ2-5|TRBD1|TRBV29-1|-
TGCAGCGTCATGGGACAGCTCCAAGAGACCCAGTACTTC
CSVMGQLQETQYF
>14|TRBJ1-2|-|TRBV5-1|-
TGCGCCAGCAGTGAAGGGCGTCCGGGGAATGGCTACACCTTC
CASSEGRPGNGYTF
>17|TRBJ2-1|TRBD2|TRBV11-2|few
TGTGCCAGCAGCCCGGAGCTGGGACTAGCGGGTAAAAATGAGCAGTTCTTC
CASSPELGLAGKNEQFF
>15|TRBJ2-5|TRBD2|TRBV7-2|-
TGTGCCAGCAGCTTAGTCAGCGGGGTCCAAGAGACCCAGTACTTC
CASSLVSGVQETQYF
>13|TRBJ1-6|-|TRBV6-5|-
TGTGCCAGCAGCAGACAGGTTAATTCACCCCTCCACTTT
CASSRQVNSPLHF
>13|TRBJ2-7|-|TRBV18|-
TGTGCCAGCTCACCCGGGACCCAATACGAGCAGTACTTC
CASSPGTQYEQYF
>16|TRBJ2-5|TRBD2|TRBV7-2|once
TGTGCCAGCAGCTTAGGGGGACTAGCGGGGGTAGAGACCCAGTACTTC
CASSLGGLAGVETQYF
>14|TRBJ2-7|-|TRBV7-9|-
TGTGCCAGCAGCCGTGGGCTAGCCATCCACGAGCAGTACTTC
CASSRGLAIHEQYF
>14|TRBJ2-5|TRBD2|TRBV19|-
TGTGCCAGTAGTATGGGGACTAGCCCAGAGACCCAGTACTTC
CASSMGTSPETQYF
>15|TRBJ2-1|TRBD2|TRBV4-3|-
TGCGCCAGCAGCCAAGGAGGCGGGGGATACAATGAGCAGTTCTTC
CASSQGGGGYNEQFF
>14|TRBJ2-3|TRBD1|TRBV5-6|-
TGTGCCAGCAGTACACAGGGGGTAACAGATACGCAGTATTTT
CASSTQGVTDTQYF
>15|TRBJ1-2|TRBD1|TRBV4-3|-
TGCGCCAGCAGCCAAGACTCGGGACAGGGAAGGAGCTACACCTTC
CASSQDSGQGRSYTF
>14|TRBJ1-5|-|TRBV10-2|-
TGCGCCAGCGGGTATCTGGATAGCAATCAGCCCCAGCATTTT
CASGYLDSNQPQHF
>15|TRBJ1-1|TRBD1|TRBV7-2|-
TGTGCCAGCAGCACCCAGGACAGGCTGAGCACTGAAGCTTTCTTT
CASSTQDRLSTEAFF
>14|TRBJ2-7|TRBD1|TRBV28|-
TGTGCCAGCACCAAACCGGGGACAGGGCGCGAGCAGTACTTC
CASTKPGTGREQYF
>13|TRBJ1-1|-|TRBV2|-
TGTGCCAGCAGGCCCCGCCCGCGGACTGAAGCTTTCTTT
CASRPRPRTEAFF
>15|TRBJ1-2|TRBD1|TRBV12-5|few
TGTGCTAGTGGGGGGTGGACAGGCGACGCTTATGGCTACACCTTC
CASGGWTGDAYGYTF
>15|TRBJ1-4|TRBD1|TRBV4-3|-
TGCGCCAGCAGCCAAGAGGGACAGGGTAATGAAAAACTGTTTTTT
CASSQEGQGNEKLFF
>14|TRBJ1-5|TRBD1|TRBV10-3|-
TGTGCCATCAGCAGGGGGCATGAGGGTCAGCCCCAGCATTTT
CAISRGHEGQPQHF
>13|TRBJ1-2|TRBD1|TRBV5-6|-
TGTGCCAGCAGCTATACAGGGGGCGATGGCTACACCTTC
CASSYTGGDGYTF
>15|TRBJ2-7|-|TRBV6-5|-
TGTGCCAGCAGTACTCCGGGACTGAGCTCCTACGAGCAGTACTTC
CASSTPGLSSYEQYF
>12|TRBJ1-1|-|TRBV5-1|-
TGCGCCAGCAGCTTGGAAGGGACTGAAGCTTTCTTT
CASSLEGTEAFF
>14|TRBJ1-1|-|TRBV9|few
TGTGCCAGCAGTGGTGGGGGTCTGAACACTGAAGCTTTCTTT
CASSGGGLNTEAFF
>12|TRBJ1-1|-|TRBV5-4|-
TGTGCCAGGGCGGGGGGAAGAACTGAAGCTTTCTTT
CARAGGRTEAFF
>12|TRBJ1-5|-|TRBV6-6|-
TGTGCCAGCAGTCCGGGTCGAGAGCCCCAGCATTTT
CASSPGREPQHF
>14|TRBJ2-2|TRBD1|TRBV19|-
TGTGCCAGTAGTATACCGACAGGGCCCGGGGAGCTGTTTTTT
CASSIPTGPGELFF
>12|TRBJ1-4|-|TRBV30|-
TGTGCCTGGAGTCCCCCAGGGGAAAAACTGTTTTTT
CAWSPPGEKLFF
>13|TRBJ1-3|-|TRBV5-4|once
TGCGCCAGCAGCCAAGTAAGGGGAAACACCATATATTTT
CASSQVRGNTIYF
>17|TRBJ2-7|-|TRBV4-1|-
TGCGCCAGCAGCCAAGAGGGTCTAGGCTCAGGCCCCTACGAGCAGTACTTC
CASSQEGLGSGPYEQYF
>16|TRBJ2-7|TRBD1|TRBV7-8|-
TGTGCCAGCAGCTCCCGGGACAGGGGTAACGCCTACGAGCAGTACTTC
CASSSRDRGNAYEQYF
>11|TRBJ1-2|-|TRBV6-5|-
TGTGCCAGCAGTTACGGACTTGGCTACACCTTC
CASSYGLGYTF
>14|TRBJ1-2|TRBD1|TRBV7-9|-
TGTGCCAGCAGCTCCGGGACAGGAAACTATGGCTACACCTTC
CASSSGTGNYGYTF
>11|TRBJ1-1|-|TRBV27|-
TGTGCCAGCAGTTTGTTTGGTAGGGCTTTCTTT
CASSLFGRAFF
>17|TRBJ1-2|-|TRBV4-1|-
TGCGCCAGCAGTCAAAACCTACAGGACTCGATAAACTATGGCTACACCTTC
CASSQNLQDSINYGYTF
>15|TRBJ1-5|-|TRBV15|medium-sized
TGTGCCACCAGCAGGGATAAGGGCTTCAATCAGCCCCAGCATTTT
CATSRDKGFNQPQHF
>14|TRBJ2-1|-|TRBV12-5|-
TGTGCTAGTGCTACACGCGACTCCTACAATGAGCAGTTCTTC
CASATRDSYNEQFF
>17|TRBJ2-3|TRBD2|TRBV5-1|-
TGCGCCAGCAGCCTGGGACTAGCGGGGGGTAGCACAGATACGCAGTATTTT
CASSLGLAGGSTDTQYF
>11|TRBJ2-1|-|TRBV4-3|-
TGCGCCAGCAGCCAGGGTAGTATCCGGTTCTTC
CASSQGSIRFF
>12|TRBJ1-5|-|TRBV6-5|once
TGTGCCAGCAGTGAATCGGCCGACGCCCAGCATTTT
CASSESADAQHF